These 7 T cell receptor beta chains originate from one sample sequenced in a study of shared clonotypes between healthy human individuals. TCRdb's table, derived via immunoSEQ multiplex PCR, lists solely in-frame clones and lacks some. The sample contains under 1,900,000 clones, approximately 98.5% of which appear only once. Sample: naive CD4+ T cells sorted from blood. The subset: CD45RA+ positively selected. These receptors were collected from a man in his thirties or forties in good health.

V and J are TRBV5-4 and TRBJ1-3, with TRBD1 matching over 9 bases. The CDR3 extends over 14 amino acids. V dropped 9 bases and J dropped 4; count of bases not matched to a gene: 8. The germline V gene has CDR1 SGHNT and CDR2 YYREEE (reference sequence). In DNA, the CDR3 is TGTGCCACCGAGGACAGGGGATCCGGAAACACCATATATTTT. The encoded protein is CATEDRGSGNTIYF.

The chain uses TRBV11-2 and TRBJ2-2; D possibly corresponds to TRBD2 (6 bases). This CDR3 region has 15 residues. Germline lookup yields CDR1 SGHAT and CDR2 FQNNGV. The V end was cut by 5 bases, the J end by 6 bases, with 16 bases between. The CDR3 reads CASSTTSLYPGELFF. In DNA, the CDR3 is TGTGCCAGCAGCACGACTAGTTTGTATCCCGGGGAGCTGTTTTTT.

The chain couples TRBV7-8 to TRBJ1-5; D is possibly TRBD1 (6 bases). Trimming took off 5 bases at V and 4 bases at J, with 18 bases between the two ends. The germline gives CDR1 SGHVS, CDR2 FQNEAQ. This CDR3 is built from 16 residues. The CDR3 coding sequence is TGTGCCAGCAGCCCCGGGGAGGGGGAGCGGAATCAGCCCCAGCATTTT. Encoded protein: CASSPGEGERNQPQHF.

This chain joins TRBV6-6 and TRBJ2-5; D uncertain. Trimming left V 2 bases short and J 7 bases short, with 8 bases between. CDR3 length equals 12 residues. Germline V lookup: CDR1 MNHNY, CDR2 SVGAGI (reference sequence). This chain's CDR3 is CASSYPEATQYF. CDR3 coding DNA: TGTGCCAGCAGTTACCCGGAAGCGACCCAGTACTTC.

This rearrangement joins TRBV11-1 to TRBJ2-2; 9 bases agree with TRBD2. This CDR3 comprises 16 residues. The junction had 7 bases not matched to a gene; V was cut back by 3 bases and J by 5 bases. Germline loops: CDR1 SGHAT, CDR2 FQDESV (reference sequence). Here the CDR3 DNA reads TGTGCCAGCAGCTTCGCGGGAGGGCCGGGGACCGGGGAGCTGTTTTTT. Translated: CASSFAGGPGTGELFF.

This clone was counted once. The chain carries TRBV29-1 and TRBJ2-3; TRBD1 might be the D (5 bases). The length of the CDR3 is 11 residues. CDR1 and CDR2 from the germline V gene are SQVTM and ANQGSEA. Trimming pared 4 bases from V and 4 bases from J, leaving 6 bases between. CDR3 protein: CSVGGADTQYF. The CDR3 coding sequence is TGCAGCGTTGGGGGCGCAGATACGCAGTATTTT.

The chain uses TRBV2 and TRBJ2-5; D gene uncertain. The CDR3 runs 13 residues. Germline CDR1 reads SNHLY; CDR2 reads FYNNEI. The V end lost 4 bases, the J end lost 5 bases, and 11 bases lay between the germline ends. This CDR3 is CASSAYPRETQYF. The CDR3 DNA reads TGTGCCAGCAGTGCTTACCCCCGGGAGACCCAGTACTTC.